One T cell receptor (beta chain) is described in this entry. Its antigen is still unknown. These data belong to a study of CD8+ T cells in alopecia areata. CDR1 and CDR2 (germline): MNHEY, SVGAGI. This CDR3 spans 15 amino acids. V shed 0 bases and J shed 0 bases, with 6 bases lying between them. Reverse transcription of extracted RNA yielded cDNA, which provided the sequencing template. Profiling relied on immunoSEQ multiplex PCR, and the TCRdb table lists in-frame clones only, not all of them. The sample has about 190,000 clones; about three fifths are singletons. Treatment here: oral pan-JAK inhibitor, 5-10 mg twice daily. Study conclusions and caveats: Many expanded lesional clones persisted during tofacitinib (in both scalp and blood). Researchers say the link of baseline CD8+ expansion to response remains uncertain, with one nonresponder.

The sequence derives from a human donor with alopecia areata. V is TRBV6-5 and J is TRBJ1-5; D remains ambiguous. The sample was CD4+ T cells sorted from blood, taken at week 4, from a patient treated with tofacitinib. The CDR3 sequence: CASSYSGYSNQPQHF. The CDR3 DNA reads TGTGCCAGCAGTTACTCGGGATATAGCAATCAGCCCCAGCATTTT.